The 27 T cell receptor beta chains below were found in one sample sequenced in a study of cytomegalovirus exposure and HLA in healthy donors. Primers for the PCR totalled 60 Vbeta and 13 Jbeta. This table comes from immunoSEQ multiplex PCR, and its TCRdb copy is limited to in-frame clones, with some not included. This sample has over 150,000 clones, with 60% to 80% found just once. The specimen was PBMCs. All receptors come from a woman aged 40 to 50 in good health and CMV-seropositive.

V is TRBV29-1 and J is TRBJ1-2; TRBD1 matches 10 bases. CDR1 and CDR2 (germline): SQVTM, ANQGSEA. V was pared by 2 bases and J by 7 bases, with 4 bases of the junction left unmatched. This CDR3 has 13 residues. The CDR3 nucleotides read TGCAGCGTTGAAATTGGACAGGGGGGTGGCTACACCTTC. Protein product: CSVEIGQGGGYTF.

The genes are TRBV7-8 and TRBJ1-1; D is unclear. Trimming cost V 0 bases and J 5 bases, with 4 bases left between them. Germline loops: CDR1 SGHVS, CDR2 FQNEAQ. The length of the CDR3 is 12 residues. The CDR3 reads CASSLAGTEAFF. CDR3 DNA: TGTGCCAGCAGCTTAGCCGGGACTGAAGCTTTCTTT. The entire variable domain, with the rest obtained from reference TRBV7-8 and TRBJ1-1, is as follows: GAGVSQSPRYKVAKRGQDVALRCDPISGHVSLFWYQQALGQGPEFLTYFQNEAQLDKSGLPSDRFFAERPEGSVSTLKIQRTQQEDSAVYLCASSLAGTEAFFGQGTRLTVV.

The chain has TRBV10-3 and TRBJ2-1; the match to TRBD2 covers 16 bases. With V trimmed by 5 bases and J by 0 bases, 10 bases remained unmatched. The CDR3 is 20 amino acids. CDR1 and CDR2 from the germline V gene are ENHRY and SYGVKD. The CDR3 coding sequence is TGTGCCATCAGTAGCGGGACTAGCGGGGGGGCTCCCGTCTCCTACAATGAGCAGTTCTTC. It translates to CAISSGTSGGAPVSYNEQFF.

V gene TRBV7-9 combines with J gene TRBJ2-7, with a weak D call TRBD1 (8 bases). V gave up 6 bases and J gave up 1 base, with 16 bases separating them. The CDR3 has 15 amino acids. CDR1 SEHNR and CDR2 FQNEAQ come from the germline V gene (reference sequence). The CDR3 reads CASSSDRGGSYEQYF. DNA of the CDR3: TGTGCCAGCAGTTCCGACAGGGGAGGGTCCTACGAGCAGTACTTC.

The rearrangement uses TRBV4-2 and TRBJ1-4; D is ambiguous. The CDR3 has 14 amino acids. The V gene's germline CDR1 is LGHNA and CDR2 YNFKEQ. V lost 0 bases and J 3 bases, leaving 5 bases between the germline ends. The CDR3 spells CASSQERANEKLFF. For the CDR3, the DNA is TGTGCCAGCAGCCAAGAGCGGGCTAATGAAAAACTGTTTTTT.

This chain links TRBV5-1 with TRBJ2-7; 9 positions match TRBD2. V shed 0 bases, J shed 4 bases, and the junction held 8 bases outside the gene matches. Germline V CDR1 and CDR2: SGHRS, YFSETQ. The CDR3 has 16 residues. CDR3 sequence reads: CASSLVPAGGGYEQYF. CDR3 coding DNA: TGCGCCAGCAGCTTGGTTCCAGCGGGAGGAGGTTACGAGCAGTACTTC.

The V gene is TRBV11-2, the J gene TRBJ1-1, with D maybe TRBD1 (5 bases). The length of the CDR3 is 14 residues. V dropped 4 bases and J dropped 4 bases, with 13 bases sitting between them. The germline V gene has CDR1 SGHAT and CDR2 FQNNGV. CDR3 coding DNA: TGTGCCAGCAGCTATTCCAGACAGACCACTGAAGCTTTCTTT. Protein: CASSYSRQTTEAFF.

This chain uses TRBV6-5 with TRBJ2-1, with D perhaps TRBD2 (5 bases). The CDR3 is 15 amino acids. Per the germline V gene, CDR1 is MNHEY and CDR2 is SVGAGI. V was clipped by 0 bases and J by 4 bases, with 10 bases between them. CDR3: CASSYSPGVYNEQFF. CDR3 in DNA: TGTGCCAGCAGTTACTCACCCGGGGTTTACAATGAGCAGTTCTTC.

This chain connects TRBV28 to TRBJ2-7, with unresolved D. V was shortened by 5 bases and J by 3 bases, with 14 bases between the two germline ends. This CDR3 contains 14 residues. CDR1 is MDHEN, CDR2 SYDVKM, per germline. The CDR3 region has the DNA TGTGCCAGCAGTCAACTCCTGCTCATCTACGAGCAGTACTTC. It yields the protein CASSQLLLIYEQYF.

V and J are TRBV9 and TRBJ1-6; the match to TRBD1 covers 11 bases. V lost 4 bases to trimming and J lost 6 bases; unmatched junction nucleotides: 9. The CDR3 has 17 residues. Germline loops: CDR1 SGDLS, CDR2 YYNGEE. CDR3 residues: CASSPGQGARGNSPLHF. The CDR3 DNA reads TGTGCCAGCAGCCCTGGACAGGGGGCTAGGGGTAATTCACCCCTCCACTTT.

This rearrangement joins TRBV7-6 to TRBJ2-7; perhaps TRBD1 as D (6 bases). Germline V lookup: CDR1 SGHVS, CDR2 FNYEAQ. This CDR3 contains 15 residues. The germline V and J ends were trimmed by 5 bases and 0 bases, with 14 bases remaining between them. In nucleotides, the CDR3 is TGTGCCAGCAGCCGAGGCACAGGGCCCTCCTACGAGCAGTACTTC. This translates into CASSRGTGPSYEQYF. The entire variable domain, with the rest obtained from reference TRBV7-6 and TRBJ2-7, is as follows: GAGVSQSPRYKVTKRGQDVALRCDPISGHVSLYWYRQALGQGPEFLTYFNYEAQQDKSGLPNDRFSAERPEGSISTLTIQRTEQRDSAMYRCASSRGTGPSYEQYFGPGTRLTVT.

The gene calls are TRBV9 and TRBJ2-5; 9 positions match TRBD1. Germline loops: CDR1 SGDLS, CDR2 YYNGEE. Losses at the gene ends were 3 bases for V and 4 bases for J; bases not matched to a gene: 10. The CDR3 has 16 amino acids. CDR3: CASSAGQGSFTETQYF. The CDR3, as DNA: TGTGCCAGCAGCGCAGGACAGGGGAGTTTTACAGAGACCCAGTACTTC. The complete variable domain, with remaining parts taken from reference TRBV9 and TRBJ2-5, reads DSGVTQTPKHLITATGQRVTLRCSPRSGDLSVYWYQQSLDQGLQFLIQYYNGEERAKGNILERFSAQQFPDLHSELNLSSLELGDSALYFCASSAGQGSFTETQYFGPGTRLLVL.

CDR3 nucleotides: TGTGCCAGCAGCTTCTGGGGGGAGGCCGGGGAGCTGTTTTTT. Translation: CASSFWGEAGELFF. This chain links TRBV7-2 with TRBJ2-2, with D perhaps matching TRBD2 (6 bases). V dropped 3 bases and J dropped 6 bases, with 11 bases sitting between them. Germline V gene sequence: CDR1 SGHTA, CDR2 FQGNSA. The CDR3 contains 14 residues.

The rearrangement uses TRBV7-2 and TRBJ1-2; 7 bases map to TRBD1. V dropped 1 base and J dropped 4; count of bases not matched to a gene: 6. CDR1 and CDR2 (germline): SGHTA, FQGNSA. CDR3 length: 15 amino acids. The CDR3 is CASSLVQGVGYGYTF. The CDR3 bases are TGTGCCAGCAGCTTAGTTCAGGGGGTTGGCTATGGCTACACCTTC.

The rearrangement links TRBV10-3 to TRBJ2-5; D perhaps matches TRBD1 (6 bases). Between the trimmed V and J ends, which lost 7 bases and 5 bases, there was a span of 14 bases. CDR3 length equals 13 residues. Germline loops: CDR1 ENHRY, CDR2 SYGVKD. CDR3 amino acids: CAIKGGFVETQYF. CDR3 nucleotide sequence: TGTGCCATCAAAGGGGGTTTTGTGGAGACCCAGTACTTC.

The chain uses TRBV27 and TRBJ2-7; 10 nucleotides match TRBD2. Per germline, CDR1 MNHEY and CDR2 SMNVEV (reference sequence). The length of the CDR3 is 18 residues. J lost 2 bases, V lost 3 bases, and 13 bases had no gene match. CDR3 residues: CASSLQGLAEIRTYEQYF. CDR3 DNA: TGTGCCAGCAGTTTGCAAGGACTAGCGGAAATACGAACCTACGAGCAGTACTTC.

The V and J genes are TRBV4-2 and TRBJ2-5; 7 nucleotides match TRBD1. The germline CDR1 and CDR2 sequences are LGHNA and YNFKEQ. This CDR3 region has 14 residues. Unmatched junction bases numbered 5, after V lost 3 bases and J lost 4 bases. CDR3 nucleotide sequence: TGTGCCAGCAGCCAGGACAGGTCAGGAGAGACCCAGTACTTC. It encodes CASSQDRSGETQYF.

This clone has more than one count but fewer than ten. V is TRBV2 and J is TRBJ2-3; D not certain. Germline assignment: CDR1 SNHLY and CDR2 FYNNEI. The CDR3 covers 14 residues. Trimming shortened V by 1 base and J by 2 bases, and 7 bases separated the two germline ends. CDR3 sequence reads: CASSEGLITDTQYF. The CDR3 DNA follows: TGTGCCAGCAGTGAAGGCCTAATCACAGATACGCAGTATTTT.

This chain joins TRBV5-4 and TRBJ1-2; a weak D match, TRBD1 (5 bases). The CDR3 spans 15 residues. V shed 0 bases and J shed 5 bases, with 14 bases lying between them. CDR1 and CDR2 (germline): SGHNT, YYREEE (reference sequence). The CDR3: CASSLGQGRNYGYTF. In DNA, the CDR3 is TGTGCCAGCAGCTTGGGCCAGGGCAGGAATTATGGCTACACCTTC. The complete variable domain, with remaining parts taken from reference TRBV5-4 and TRBJ1-2, reads ETGVTQSPTHLIKTRGQQVTLRCSSQSGHNTVSWYQQALGQGPQFIFQYYREEENGRGNFPPRFSGLQFPNYSSELNVNALELDDSALYLCASSLGQGRNYGYTFGSGTRLTVV.

The rearrangement joins TRBV19 to TRBJ2-1; 10 bases line up with TRBD2. The CDR3 has 16 residues. Germline V gene lookup returns CDR1 LNHDA and CDR2 SQIVND (reference sequence). Trimming removed 6 bases from V and 2 bases from J; junction bases left unmatched: 7. The CDR3 reads CASRGLAGETYNEQFF. CDR3 sequence (DNA): TGTGCCAGTAGAGGGCTAGCGGGGGAAACCTACAATGAGCAGTTCTTC.

This clone was seen more than once but under ten times. This rearrangement joins TRBV2 to TRBJ1-2; tentatively, D is TRBD1 (5 bases). CDR1 and CDR2 (germline): SNHLY, FYNNEI. V was shortened by 1 base and J by 7 bases, with 16 bases between the two germline ends. The CDR3 sequence is 15 residues long. CDR3 nucleotides: TGTGCCAGCAGTGAAGGTGGGGCGAGTCCGGCTGGCTACACCTTC. Its protein product is CASSEGGASPAGYTF. The full variable domain, rest sourced from reference TRBV2 and TRBJ1-2, is EPEVTQTPSHQVTQMGQEVILRCVPISNHLYFYWYRQILGQKVEFLVSFYNNEISEKSEIFDDQFSVERPDGSNFTLKIRSTKLEDSAMYFCASSEGGASPAGYTFGSGTRLTVV.

The V gene is TRBV5-1, the J gene TRBJ2-5; maybe TRBD2 (5 bases). The germline V and J ends were trimmed by 2 bases and 6 bases, with 17 bases remaining between them. Per germline, CDR1 SGHRS and CDR2 YFSETQ. The CDR3 runs to 15 residues. CDR3 coding DNA: TGCGCCAGCAGCTTTGAGGGTTTCGGATCTAAGACCCAGTACTTC. Translated, it gives CASSFEGFGSKTQYF.

The rearrangement links TRBV28 to TRBJ2-3; a weak D match, TRBD1 (6 bases). Germline V lookup: CDR1 MDHEN, CDR2 SYDVKM. The CDR3 covers 13 residues. Trimming stripped 7 bases from V and 3 bases from J, with 11 bases between. The CDR3 nucleotides read TGTGCCAGCACCCGTCAGGGGACAGATACGCAGTATTTT. It yields the protein CASTRQGTDTQYF.

The chain joins TRBV19 to TRBJ1-5; D not certain. Trimming shortened V by 1 base and J by 4 bases, and 17 bases separated the two germline ends. CDR1 and CDR2 (germline): LNHDA, SQIVND (reference sequence). This CDR3 spans 17 amino acids. DNA for the CDR3: TGTGCCAGTAGTATAGGGGTACGGGTGAGGGTGAATCAGCCCCAGCATTTT. Protein: CASSIGVRVRVNQPQHF. The full variable domain, in which reference TRBV19 and TRBJ1-5 provide the parts outside the CDR3, is DGGITQSPKYLFRKEGQNVTLSCEQNLNHDAMYWYRQDPGQGLRLIYYSQIVNDFQKGDIAEGYSVSREKKESFPLTVTSAQKNPTAFYLCASSIGVRVRVNQPQHFGDGTRLSIL.

The rearrangement joins TRBV25-1 to TRBJ1-1; 7 bases map to TRBD1. The CDR3 is made up of 13 amino acids. V gave up 10 bases and J gave up 5 bases; unmatched junction bases: 10. Germline V gene lookup returns CDR1 MGHDK and CDR2 SYGVNS. The CDR3 coding sequence is TGTGCCACCGGAACAGGGGAAGCGACTGAAGCTTTCTTT. Protein sequence: CATGTGEATEAFF.

The chain links TRBV18 to TRBJ1-6; D perhaps matches TRBD1 (6 bases). The CDR3 has 16 amino acids. In germline, CDR1 is KGHSH, CDR2 LQKENI. V was shortened by 3 bases and J by 10 bases, with 19 bases between the two germline ends. The CDR3 bases are TGTGCCAGCTCACCCCCCCCAGGGGAAGTTCAATCACCCCTCCACTTT. Protein: CASSPPPGEVQSPLHF.

This chain links TRBV11-3 with TRBJ2-7; TRBD2 matches 7 bases. The ends lost 1 base at V and 1 base at J; junction bases unmatched: 1. The CDR3 loop spans 14 amino acids. In germline, CDR1 is SGHNT, CDR2 YENEEA. CDR3: CASSLVGGSYEQYF. The CDR3, as DNA: TGTGCCAGCAGCTTAGTCGGGGGGTCCTACGAGCAGTACTTC.